Here is one TCR beta chain with its context. Its antigen is undetermined. TCRdb keeps only in-frame clones here, not all; method: immunoSEQ multiplex PCR. The sample includes tens of thousands of clones, 74% seen only once; the top ten take about 4.9%. Specified time point: week 35, safety follow-up. Every vaccination contained 300 ug of the mutant IDH1 20-mer peptide and was paired with topical imiquimod. The sample belongs to a study of a mutant IDH1 vaccine in newly diagnosed glioma. Study-wide context: There were approximately 60% males and approximately 38% females among treated patients, whose mean age was approximately 38 years.

This CDR3 is built from 12 residues. From germline, CDR1 is ENHRY and CDR2 SYGVKD. V dropped 5 bases and J dropped 8 bases, with 9 bases sitting between them. Source: PBMCs, taken from a glioma patient whose treatment included an IDH1 peptide vaccine. The receptor was derived from a man aged 50 to 60 with glioma. The chain recombines TRBV10-3 with TRBJ2-2; tentatively, D is TRBD1 or TRBD2 (5 bases each). CDR3 sequence (DNA): TGTGCCATCAGTCCAGGGAGAGGGGAGCTGTTTTTT. It codes for CAISPGRGELFF.